This entry lists 20 T cell receptor beta chains sequenced from one sample in a study of blood T cell repertoires in COVID-19. The protocol was immunoSEQ multiplex PCR, while the TCRdb copy is restricted to in-frame clones and leaves out a portion. In the table there are 150,000 to 200,000 clones, roughly 80% of which are singletons. Source material: peripheral blood. The source of these receptors is a man between 60 and 75 years old with active or convalescent COVID-19.

This clone appeared once. V gene TRBV27 combines with J gene TRBJ1-5, with TRBD1 identical over 8 bases. V shed 7 bases, J shed 6 bases, and the junction held 8 bases outside the gene matches. The CDR3 spans 14 residues. Germline V lookup: CDR1 MNHEY, CDR2 SMNVEV (reference sequence). This chain's CDR3 is CASKVGQGSQPQHF. Here the CDR3 DNA reads TGTGCCAGCAAGGTAGGACAGGGAAGTCAGCCCCAGCATTTT.

This CDR3 reads CASSQASAGYNEQFF. The CDR3 DNA reads TGTGCCAGCAGCCAAGCGTCGGCAGGATACAATGAGCAGTTCTTC. The chain recombines TRBV4-2 with TRBJ2-1; no clear D gene. The V gene lost 1 base and the J gene lost 4 bases, with 11 bases spanning the gap. The CDR3 has 15 amino acids. Germline values: CDR1 LGHNA, CDR2 YNFKEQ.

The chain employs TRBV19 and TRBJ1-1, with 8 bases identical to TRBD1. V trimming: 6 bases; J trimming: 4 bases; junction bases outside the gene matches: 4. Germline CDR1 reads LNHDA; CDR2 reads SQIVND (reference sequence). This CDR3 comprises 13 residues. CDR3 in DNA: TGTGCCAGTAGGGGGACAGGTGCCACTGAAGCTTTCTTT. This translates into CASRGTGATEAFF.

CDR3 residues: CASSSSGGRGLNTEAFF. The CDR3 DNA follows: TGTGCCAGCAGCTCCTCAGGGGGTAGGGGGCTGAACACTGAAGCTTTCTTT. The genes are TRBV5-6 and TRBJ1-1, with 7 bases that match TRBD1. With V trimmed by 3 bases and J by 0 bases, 11 bases remained unmatched. CDR1 SGHDT and CDR2 YYEEEE come from the germline V gene. The CDR3 runs to 17 residues.

This chain connects TRBV24-1 to TRBJ2-5, with 9 bases that match TRBD1. The CDR3 contains 15 residues. V trimming: 3 bases; J trimming: 5 bases; junction bases outside the gene matches: 6. CDR1 is KGHDR, CDR2 SFDVKD, per germline. The CDR3 loop is CATSDADRGPETQYF. The CDR3, as DNA: TGTGCCACCAGTGATGCGGACAGGGGACCGGAGACCCAGTACTTC.

V gene TRBV12-3 or TRBV12-4 combines with J gene TRBJ1-5; 8 bases align to TRBD1. This CDR3 is 13 amino acids long. V was clipped by 6 bases and J by 5 bases; unmatched bases: 3. DNA of the CDR3: TGTGCCAGCAGCCAGACAGGGGATCAGCCCCAGCATTTT. Protein product: CASSQTGDQPQHF.

This chain joins TRBV9 and TRBJ2-7; the D gene is possibly TRBD1 (5 bases). V lost 3 bases to trimming and J lost 3 bases, with 13 bases between them. Per the germline V gene, CDR1 is SGDLS and CDR2 is YYNGEE. This CDR3 contains 14 residues. The CDR3 region is CASSADSRGYEQYF. For the CDR3, the DNA is TGTGCCAGCAGCGCAGACTCTAGGGGCTACGAGCAGTACTTC.

The count of this clone is one. This chain uses TRBV5-1 with TRBJ2-5; D unresolved. This CDR3 has 13 amino acids. Per germline, CDR1 SGHRS and CDR2 YFSETQ. V lost 1 base to trimming and J lost 1 base, with 5 bases between them. The CDR3 DNA is TGCGCCAGCAGCTTGTCGGGCCAAGAGACCCAGTACTTC. Translation gives CASSLSGQETQYF. The whole variable domain, filled in from reference TRBV5-1 and TRBJ2-5, reads KAGVTQTPRYLIKTRGQQVTLSCSPISGHRSVSWYQQTPGQGLQFLFEYFSETQRNKGNFPGRFSGRQFSNSRSEMNVSTLELGDSALYLCASSLSGQETQYFGPGTRLLVL.

The gene calls are TRBV14 and TRBJ2-7, with 10 bases matching TRBD1. The CDR3 has 14 residues. Germline V gives CDR1 SGHDN, CDR2 FVKESK. J was trimmed by 3 bases and V by 4 bases; bases with no gene match: 3. CDR3 DNA: TGTGCCAGCAGCCGTAGGGACAGGGGCTACGAGCAGTACTTC. Protein sequence: CASSRRDRGYEQYF.

The V call is TRBV7-3, the J call TRBJ2-3; 7 bases agree with TRBD2. Trimming at V came to 2 bases and at J to 6 bases, leaving 5 bases not matched to a gene. Germline V gene sequence: CDR1 SGHTA, CDR2 FQGTGA. The CDR3 extends over 14 amino acids. The CDR3 loop is CASSLAGVEDTQYF. CDR3 nucleotides: TGTGCCAGCAGCTTAGCGGGAGTGGAGGATACGCAGTATTTT.

Only a few counts were recorded for this clone. The chain recombines TRBV27 with TRBJ2-3; 7 bases match TRBD1. The CDR3 runs 16 residues. The V and J ends lost 4 bases and 5 bases, in that order; junction bases with no gene match: 12. From germline, CDR1 is MNHEY and CDR2 SMNVEV (reference sequence). The CDR3 spells CASSSRQGTAQDTQYF. The CDR3 region has the DNA TGTGCCAGCAGTTCCCGACAGGGTACGGCACAAGATACGCAGTATTTT.

V usage is TRBV7-2 and J usage is TRBJ1-5, with D possibly TRBD1 on 6 matching bases. V lost 1 base and J lost 5, with 12 bases in between. CDR1 and CDR2 from the germline V gene are SGHTA and FQGNSA. CDR3 length: 15 residues. The CDR3 reads CASSLVKGGYQPQHF. DNA of the CDR3: TGTGCCAGCAGCTTAGTGAAGGGGGGGTATCAGCCCCAGCATTTT.

As to this clone: This CDR3 is also generated by other DNA sequences in the sample. The chain couples TRBV7-3 to TRBJ1-1; D is uncertain. The CDR3 has 16 amino acids. Trimming took off 2 bases at V and 2 bases at J, with 15 bases between the two ends. CDR1 and CDR2 from the germline V gene are SGHTA and FQGTGA. The CDR3 DNA sequence: TGTGCCAGCAGCTTACGGGCCGGGAGCCTTAACACTGAAGCTTTCTTT. Amino acids: CASSLRAGSLNTEAFF.

V gene TRBV28 combines with J gene TRBJ2-7, with TRBD1 matching over 7 bases. V dropped 6 bases and J dropped 0; count of bases not matched to a gene: 8. The CDR3 loop spans 15 amino acids. Germline assignment: CDR1 MDHEN and CDR2 SYDVKM. For the CDR3, the DNA is TGTGCCAGCAGCCCCCCGGGACAGAGCTCCTACGAGCAGTACTTC. It codes for CASSPPGQSSYEQYF.

The genes are TRBV25-1 and TRBJ1-2, with D possibly matching TRBD1 (5 bases). V was cut by 10 bases and J by 8 bases, with 26 bases left in between. This CDR3 is built from 15 residues. Germline V lookup: CDR1 MGHDK, CDR2 SYGVNS. The CDR3 DNA is TGTGCCACCGCACGGGCAGGGAATAGGTTTCAGGGCTACACCTTC. Protein product: CATARAGNRFQGYTF.

The V call is TRBV20-1, the J call TRBJ2-7, with 7 bases fitting TRBD1. CDR3 length: 11 amino acids. Germline V gives CDR1 DFQATT, CDR2 SNEGSKA (reference sequence). The V gene end was trimmed by 8 bases and the J gene end by 3 bases; junction bases not matched to a gene: 4. CDR3 residues: CSRDSIYEQYF. The CDR3, as DNA: TGCAGTAGGGACAGCATCTACGAGCAGTACTTC.

This rearrangement joins TRBV5-6 to TRBJ1-2, with 7 nucleotides matching TRBD1. V dropped 5 bases and J dropped 1; count of bases not matched to a gene: 8. Looked up from germline, CDR1 is SGHDT and CDR2 is YYEEEE. This CDR3 spans 15 amino acids. The CDR3 loop reads CASRRGTAINYGYTF. The DNA for the CDR3 is TGTGCCAGCAGGAGGGGGACAGCCATTAACTATGGCTACACCTTC. The full variable domain, in which reference TRBV5-6 and TRBJ1-2 provide the parts outside the CDR3, is DAGVTQSPTHLIKTRGQQVTLRCSPKSGHDTVSWYQQALGQGPQFIFQYYEEEERQRGNFPDRFSGHQFPNYSSELNVNALLLGDSALYLCASRRGTAINYGYTFGSGTRLTVV.

The CDR3 DNA sequence: TGTGCCAGCAGTGTGACTAGCGGGAGGTACCAAGAGACCCAGTACTTC. Encoded protein: CASSVTSGRYQETQYF. The rearrangement joins TRBV2 to TRBJ2-5; TRBD2 agrees at 13 bases. This CDR3 region has 16 residues. The V and J ends lost 4 bases and 0 bases, in that order; junction bases with no gene match: 2. Germline CDR1 is SNHLY and CDR2 is FYNNEI. The full variable domain, completed using reference TRBV2 and TRBJ2-5, is EPEVTQTPSHQVTQMGQEVILRCVPISNHLYFYWYRQILGQKVEFLVSFYNNEISEKSEIFDDQFSVERPDGSNFTLKIRSTKLEDSAMYFCASSVTSGRYQETQYFGPGTRLLVL.

The V gene is TRBV18, the J gene TRBJ2-1; D is unresolved. This CDR3 has 11 residues. Looked up from germline, CDR1 is KGHSH and CDR2 is LQKENI. V lost 3 bases and J 9 bases, leaving 6 bases between the germline ends. DNA of the CDR3: TGTGCCAGCTCACCGAGGAGTGAGCAGTTCTTC. This gives the protein CASSPRSEQFF.

The gene calls are TRBV7-2 and TRBJ2-7; 7 nucleotides match TRBD1. Germline-derived CDR1 and CDR2 are SGHTA and FQGNSA. The CDR3 spans 13 residues. J gave up 6 bases and V 3 bases, and 5 bases lay outside the gene matches. As DNA, the CDR3 is TGTGCCAGCAGCTTGAGGGGGCTTACCGAGCAGTACTTC. Protein sequence: CASSLRGLTEQYF.